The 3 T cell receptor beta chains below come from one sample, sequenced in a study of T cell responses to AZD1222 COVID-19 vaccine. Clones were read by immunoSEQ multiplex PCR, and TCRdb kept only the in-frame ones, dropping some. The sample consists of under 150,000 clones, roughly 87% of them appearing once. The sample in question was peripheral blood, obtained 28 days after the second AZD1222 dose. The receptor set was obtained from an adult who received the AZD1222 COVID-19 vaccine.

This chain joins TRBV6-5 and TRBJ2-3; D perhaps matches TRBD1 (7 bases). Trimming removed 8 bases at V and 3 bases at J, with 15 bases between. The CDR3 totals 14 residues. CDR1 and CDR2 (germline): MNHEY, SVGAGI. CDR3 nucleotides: TGTGCCAGCGACGTGGCAGGGGGGACAGATACGCAGTATTTT. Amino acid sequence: CASDVAGGTDTQYF.

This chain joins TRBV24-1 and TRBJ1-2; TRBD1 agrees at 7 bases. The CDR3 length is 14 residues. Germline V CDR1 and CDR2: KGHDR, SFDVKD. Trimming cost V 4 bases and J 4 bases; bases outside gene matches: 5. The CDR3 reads CATSEQTGVYGYTF. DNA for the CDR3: TGTGCCACCAGTGAGCAAACAGGGGTCTATGGCTACACCTTC.

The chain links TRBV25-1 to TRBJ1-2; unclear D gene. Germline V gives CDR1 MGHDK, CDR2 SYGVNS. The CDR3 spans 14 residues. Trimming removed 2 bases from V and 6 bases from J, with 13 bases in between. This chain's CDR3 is CASSEGGRWNGYTF. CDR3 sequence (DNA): TGTGCCAGCAGTGAAGGCGGCAGGTGGAATGGCTACACCTTC.